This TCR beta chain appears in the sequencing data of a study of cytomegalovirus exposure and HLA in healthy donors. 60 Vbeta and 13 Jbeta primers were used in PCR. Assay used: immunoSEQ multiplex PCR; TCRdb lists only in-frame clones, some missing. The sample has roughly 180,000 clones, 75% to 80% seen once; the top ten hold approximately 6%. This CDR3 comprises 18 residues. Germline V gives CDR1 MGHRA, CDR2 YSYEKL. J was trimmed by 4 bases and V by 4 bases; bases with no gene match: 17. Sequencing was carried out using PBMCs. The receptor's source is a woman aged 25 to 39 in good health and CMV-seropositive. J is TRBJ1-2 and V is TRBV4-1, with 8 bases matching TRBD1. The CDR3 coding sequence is TGCGCCAGCAGCCCCATGGGTCTGGGACAGGTCAGGGGCTATGGCTACACCTTC. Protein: CASSPMGLGQVRGYGYTF.